This T cell receptor beta chain was identified during a study of blood T cells in healthy people across ages (dated by TCRdb to between 2014 and 2017). Regarding the complete study: Template switching captured roughly one uniquely barcoded TCR beta cDNA molecule per two T cells in model experiments. Four age groups were formed from the donors: young (average 16 years), middle-aged (approximately 39), aged (over 55) and long-lived (around 82). Age-related changes in TCR beta repertoire diversity were measured in the study by deep sequencing normalized with unique cDNA molecular identifiers. The study analyzed two additional independent replicas of 1 million unique cDNA reads from the same blood draw for two donors, one aged 18 to 30 and one aged 80 or older. To avoid experimental bias, donors of different ages were distributed randomly across sequencing lanes.

The roughly 39 donors, aged about 6 to 95 years, were systemically healthy Caucasian individuals from Russia. Around 10 milliliters of peripheral blood were collected from each donor into EDTA-treated Vacutainer tubes. Ficoll-Paque density-gradient centrifugation was used to isolate PBMCs, with at least 6.5 million obtained per sample. Trizol reagent was used to extract total RNA from the PBMCs, yielding at least 6 micrograms per sample. The percentages of naive CD45RAhigh/CD27high T cells were determined by flow cytometry on a PBMC aliquot from every donor. The germline V gene provides CDR1 MNHEY and CDR2 SVGAGI. V sheds 7 bases and J sheds 2 bases, leaving 11 bases between their ends. Spanning cysteine to phenylalanine, the CDR3 consists of 13 amino acids. Left in the record is the CDR3 DNA by itself, 39 bases read in frame from the first base. Library method: 5' RACE. Sequencing used an Illumina HiSeq 2500. The second PCR ran for roughly 7 to 11 cycles and used a J-beta primer mix along with a sample-barcoded 5' primer. A template-switch 5' adaptor carrying 12 random nucleotides introduced a unique molecular identifier onto each TCR beta cDNA molecule. Each sample yielded at least 2.5 million CDR3-containing paired-end reads. First-strand cDNA was synthesized from all RNA with the Mint cDNA synthesis kit, primed by a TRBC-specific oligonucleotide. After uracil-DNA glycosylase treatment, a first 18-cycle PCR used universal primers M1SS and BC2_uni_R on all cDNA. The authors' analysis ran thus. For normalization, 1 million high-quality reads were randomly selected from each sample, with every read carrying a distinct molecular identifier. Reads with shared molecular identifiers were discarded instead of being binned into consensus sequences. MiTCR, set to a Q25 quality threshold and the strictest error-elimination algorithm, was used for CDR3 identification, clonotype clustering and error correction. A nonparametric unseen species model using Euler transformation provided a lower-bound estimate of total TCR beta diversity. TCRdb redid the processing of the public reads, applying fastp at Q25 and MiXCR, and retained in-frame beta chains. Rows are unified per CDR3 protein, each entry keeping the most common DNA and genes. The V and J calls shown here were made by TCRdb, not taken from the authors' results. The sample yields about 780,000 distinct CDR3 sequences; about 42% were counted once. The ten biggest clones cover around 18% of the sample.

As concerns this clonotype: Its antigen remains undetermined. Base qualities are not recorded, but no much larger clone differs from it by a single base.

Broad study findings and their caveats: Total diversity estimates from one million sequenced T cells were considered lower bounds and underestimates. Donor CMV infection status was unknown, potentially confounding age-related changes in expanded clonotypes. Observed TCR beta diversity correlated strongly with the percentage of naive T cells measured by flow cytometry. Compared with the aged group, the long-lived group had more naive CD4+ T cells, fewer expanded clones and increased TCR diversity, a pattern suggesting age selection. Observed TCR beta diversity per million T cells fell roughly linearly with age, and a significant reduction was already apparent by age around 40. Conclusive comparison of naive and antigen-experienced compartments was prevented by the profiling of bulk unsorted PBMCs.

The receptor's source is a man aged 80 or over in good health. Sequencing was performed on blood. Rearrangement joined TRBV6-5 to TRBJ1-2; the D gene identity is not certain. The CDR3 reads as follows: CASTRGLNYGYTF. The DNA sequence is as follows: TGTGCCAGCACACGGGGTTTAAACTATGGCTACACCTTC.